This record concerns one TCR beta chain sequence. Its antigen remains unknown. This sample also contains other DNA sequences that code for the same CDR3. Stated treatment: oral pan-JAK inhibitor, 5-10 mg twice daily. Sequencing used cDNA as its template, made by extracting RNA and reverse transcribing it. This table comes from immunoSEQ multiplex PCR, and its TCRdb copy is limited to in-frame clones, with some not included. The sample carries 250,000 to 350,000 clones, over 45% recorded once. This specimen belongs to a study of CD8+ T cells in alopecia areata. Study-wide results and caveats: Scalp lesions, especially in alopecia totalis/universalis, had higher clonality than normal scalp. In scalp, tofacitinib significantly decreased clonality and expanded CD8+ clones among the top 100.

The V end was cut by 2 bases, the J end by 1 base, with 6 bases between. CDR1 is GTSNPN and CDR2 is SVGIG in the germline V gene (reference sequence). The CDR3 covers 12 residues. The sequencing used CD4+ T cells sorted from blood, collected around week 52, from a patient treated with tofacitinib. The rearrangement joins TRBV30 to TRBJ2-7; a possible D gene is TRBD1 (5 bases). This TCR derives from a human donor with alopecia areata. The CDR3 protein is CAWSSGSYEQYF. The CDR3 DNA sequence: TGTGCCTGGAGTTCAGGGTCCTACGAGCAGTACTTC.